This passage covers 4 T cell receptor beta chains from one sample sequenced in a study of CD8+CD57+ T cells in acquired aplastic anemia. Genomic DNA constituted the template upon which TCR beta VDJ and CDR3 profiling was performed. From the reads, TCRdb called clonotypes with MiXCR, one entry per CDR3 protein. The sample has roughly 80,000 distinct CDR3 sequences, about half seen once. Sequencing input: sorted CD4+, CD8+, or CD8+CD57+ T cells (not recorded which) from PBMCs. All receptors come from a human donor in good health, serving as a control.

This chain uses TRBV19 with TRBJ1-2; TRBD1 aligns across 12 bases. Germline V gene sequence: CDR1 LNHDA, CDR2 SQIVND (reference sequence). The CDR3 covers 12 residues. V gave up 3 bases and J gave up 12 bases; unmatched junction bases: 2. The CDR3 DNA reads TGTGCCAGTAGTATGGGGACAGGGGGCCACACCTTC. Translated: CASSMGTGGHTF. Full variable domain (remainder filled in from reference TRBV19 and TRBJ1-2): DGGITQSPKYLFRKEGQNVTLSCEQNLNHDAMYWYRQDPGQGLRLIYYSQIVNDFQKGDIAEGYSVSREKKESFPLTVTSAQKNPTAFYLCASSMGTGGHTFGSGTRLTVV.

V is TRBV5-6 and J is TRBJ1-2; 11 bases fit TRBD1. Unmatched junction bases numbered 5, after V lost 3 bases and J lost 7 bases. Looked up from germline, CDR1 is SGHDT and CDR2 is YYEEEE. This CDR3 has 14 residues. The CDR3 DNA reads TGTGCCAGCAGCTGGGGACAGGGGGTCGGTGGCTACACCTTC. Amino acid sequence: CASSWGQGVGGYTF. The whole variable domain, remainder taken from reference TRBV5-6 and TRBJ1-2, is DAGVTQSPTHLIKTRGQQVTLRCSPKSGHDTVSWYQQALGQGPQFIFQYYEEEERQRGNFPDRFSGHQFPNYSSELNVNALLLGDSALYLCASSWGQGVGGYTFGSGTRLTVV.

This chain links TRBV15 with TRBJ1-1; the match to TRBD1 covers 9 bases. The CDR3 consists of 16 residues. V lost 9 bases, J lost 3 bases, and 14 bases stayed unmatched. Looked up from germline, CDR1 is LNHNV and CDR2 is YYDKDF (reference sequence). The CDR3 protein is CATSPHGQGSYTEAFF. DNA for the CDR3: TGTGCCACTAGCCCTCATGGACAGGGGTCGTACACTGAAGCTTTCTTT.

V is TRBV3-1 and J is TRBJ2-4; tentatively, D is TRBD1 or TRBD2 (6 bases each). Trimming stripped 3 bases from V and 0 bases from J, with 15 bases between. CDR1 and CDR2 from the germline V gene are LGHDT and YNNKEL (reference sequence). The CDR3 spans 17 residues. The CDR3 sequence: CASSHRGGGGAKNIQYF. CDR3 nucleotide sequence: TGTGCCAGCAGCCATAGAGGTGGAGGGGGAGCCAAAAACATTCAGTACTTC.